This entry concerns a single T cell receptor beta chain. CD8+ and CD4+ T cells taken from blood had their TCR beta sequenced. Fulfillment of recently defined diagnostic criteria for definite or probable disease was shown by the patients with Susac syndrome. Germline lookup yields CDR1 MGHRA and CDR2 YSYEKL. The length of the CDR3 is 18 residues. Trimming pared 1 base from V and 2 bases from J, leaving 20 bases between. A quantity of 0.5 to 1 ug RNA underwent reverse transcription using random hexamers. MiXCR, applied by TCRdb to the immunoSEQ multiplex PCR reads, yields one record per CDR3 protein. The sample gives 110,000 to 150,000 distinct CDR3 sequences, 90% to 96% of which show up once; less than 0.085% is in the top ten. The source of the sample is a study of CD8 T cells in Susac syndrome. Study at large: At blood draw, Susac syndrome patients were therapy-naive, on corticosteroids, or on intravenous immunoglobulin alone.

The source of this sequence is a human donor with Susac syndrome. Material for sequencing was CD4+ T cells from PBMCs. The V and J genes are TRBV4-1 and TRBJ2-5; possibly TRBD1 or TRBD2 for D (5 bases each). The CDR3 DNA reads as TGCGCCAGCAGCCAAGGCTCGCTTCAGGGTGGGGGTCAAGAGACCCAGTACTTC. Translating it yields CASSQGSLQGGGQETQYF.